The T cell receptor (beta chain) under discussion was sequenced for a study of blood T cell repertoires in COVID-19. Background on the study: PBMCs, B-cell-depleted T cells, or T cells were the source of the cDNA or gDNA that made up the material.

TCRdb's table, derived via immunoSEQ multiplex PCR, lists solely in-frame clones and lacks some. The profile shows roughly 230,000 clones, 65% to 85% of them singletons. Germline V gene sequence: CDR1 MNHEY, CDR2 SVGEGT. The CDR3 totals 12 residues. Trimming removed 4 bases from V and 4 bases from J, with 5 bases in between. Remarks on this clone: Other DNA sequences within the sample encode an identical CDR3.

The V call is TRBV6-2 or TRBV6-3, the J call TRBJ1-5; weak D call: TRBD1 (5 bases). The clonotype was recovered from a man aged 50-59 years with active or convalescent COVID-19. The sequenced material came from peripheral blood. The CDR3 sequence is CASSSGNQPQHF. For the CDR3, the DNA is TGTGCCAGCAGTTCAGGGAATCAGCCCCAGCATTTT.